This is a list of T cell receptor beta chains from one sample in a study of T cell responses to AZD1222 COVID-19 vaccine. Assay: immunoSEQ multiplex PCR; the TCRdb copy retains only in-frame clones and omits some. The sample lists more than 15,000 clones, around 92% occurring once. This material consisted of peripheral blood, taken 28 days after the second AZD1222 dose. The source is an adult who received the AZD1222 COVID-19 vaccine. CDR3s include the opening cysteine and the closing phenylalanine or tryptophan. The D gene is left open where the match is weak. Clone size is given for some rows only: seen once, a few or many times, or a class if the clone is expanded.

-	TRBV5-6	TRBD2	TRBJ2-1	15	TGTGCCAGCAGCCGTAGCGGGGGGGCCACGAATGAGCAGTTCTTC	CASSRSGGATNEQFF
-	TRBV7-9	-	TRBJ2-2	15	TGTGCCAGCAGCTCTGAGGGCGGCAGTCAAGGGGAGCTGTTTTTT	CASSSEGGSQGELFF
-	TRBV5-1	TRBD1	TRBJ1-2	14	TGCGCCAGCAGCTTGGAGGGGGCAGGCTATGGCTACACCTTC	CASSLEGAGYGYTF
-	TRBV2	-	TRBJ1-3	14	TGTGCCAGCAGTAAGGACAGCGAAGGAAACACCATATATTTT	CASSKDSEGNTIYF
-	TRBV19	-	TRBJ2-5	12	TGTGCCAGTAGTAGACAGTCGGAGACCCAGTACTTC	CASSRQSETQYF
-	TRBV29-1	-	TRBJ2-1	16	TGCAGCGTTGAAGATGGGGACACGAGCTCCTACAATGAGCAGTTCTTC	CSVEDGDTSSYNEQFF
-	TRBV10-3	TRBD1	TRBJ1-2	14	TGTGCCATCAGGGAGACAGGGGGCGCGGGGGGCTACACCTTC	CAIRETGGAGGYTF
-	TRBV27	-	TRBJ2-2	15	TGTGCCAGCAGTTTCTTAGGAAAGAACACCGGGGAGCTGTTTTTT	CASSFLGKNTGELFF
-	TRBV27	-	TRBJ2-4	13	TGTGCCAGCAGTTGGGCAGGTGGTGGCATTCAGTACTTC	CASSWAGGGIQYF
-	TRBV19	TRBD1	TRBJ1-1	13	TGTGCCAGTAGTATAGACCGGGACAGGGCTACTTTCTTT	CASSIDRDRATFF
-	TRBV24-1	TRBD2	TRBJ2-1	16	TGTGCCACCAGTGGGACACTAGCGGGGGTACACAATGAGCAGTTCTTC	CATSGTLAGVHNEQFF
-	TRBV2	TRBD1	TRBJ1-1	17	TGTGCCAGCAGATCCCCCGCGGGGGGACAGATGAACACTGAAGCTTTCTTT	CASRSPAGGQMNTEAFF
-	TRBV5-1	-	TRBJ1-4	15	TGCGCCAGTTCTCAACCCGAGACTCTGAATGAAAAACTGTTTTTT	CASSQPETLNEKLFF
-	TRBV12-3/TRBV12-4	-	TRBJ2-1	13	TGTGCCAGCAACCCCTTAAGGGACAATGAGCAGTTCTTC	CASNPLRDNEQFF
-	TRBV28	-	TRBJ2-5	15	TGTGCCAGCAGTTTATTGGGGATCAGTCAAGAGACCCAGTACTTC	CASSLLGISQETQYF
-	TRBV10-2	TRBD1	TRBJ1-5	14	TGCGCCAGCAGTGAGGCAGGGGGCGTCTCGCCCCAGCATTTT	CASSEAGGVSPQHF
-	TRBV2	TRBD1	TRBJ1-5	15	TGTGCCAGCAGTGTCCTGACAGGGGGCGTTCAGCCCCAGCATTTT	CASSVLTGGVQPQHF
-	TRBV6-4	-	TRBJ2-3	14	TGTGCCAGCTTCGGTGGGCGAGGTTCAGATACGCAGTATTTT	CASFGGRGSDTQYF
-	TRBV5-4	-	TRBJ2-1	13	TGTGCCAGCCAGGGGGGAGGATACAATGAGCAGTTCTTC	CASQGGGYNEQFF
-	TRBV7-9	TRBD2	TRBJ2-2	16	TGTGCCAGCAGCCCCGGGGGGGGCCGTAACACCGGGGAGCTGTTTTTT	CASSPGGGRNTGELFF
once	TRBV30	-	TRBJ1-3	15	TGTGCCTGGAGTAAGTCAGGTAGCTCTGGAAACACCATATATTTT	CAWSKSGSSGNTIYF
-	TRBV13	TRBD1	TRBJ1-2	13	TGTGCCAGCAGCGACAGGGACCTCTATGGCTACACCTTC	CASSDRDLYGYTF
-	TRBV5-1	TRBD1	TRBJ2-5	14	TGCGCCAGTCGACAGGGTCGAATCCAAGAGACCCAGTACTTC	CASRQGRIQETQYF
-	TRBV19	TRBD1	TRBJ1-5	19	TGTGCCAGTAGCGAGCCGGGACAGCTTAACTGGGGTACTAATCAGCCCCAGCATTTT	CASSEPGQLNWGTNQPQHF
-	TRBV6-6	-	TRBJ2-2	16	TGTGCCAGCAGTCGAGTTAGGATAACGAACACCGGGGAGCTGTTTTTT	CASSRVRITNTGELFF
-	TRBV28	TRBD2	TRBJ2-1	14	TGTGCCAGCAGTTTAGCGGGAGGGAGGAATGAGCAGTTCTTC	CASSLAGGRNEQFF
-	TRBV7-2	TRBD1	TRBJ1-6	16	TGTGCCAGCAGATCCGAGGGGGCCGCCTATAATTCACCCCTCCACTTT	CASRSEGAAYNSPLHF
-	TRBV7-9	-	TRBJ1-2	16	TGTGCCAGCAGCCGAGGGGCCCGATCCCTTAACTATGGCTACACCTTC	CASSRGARSLNYGYTF
-	TRBV21-1	-	TRBJ2-2	15	TGTGCCAGCAGCCCACAGGGGGGGGACACCGGGGAGCTGTTTTTT	CASSPQGGDTGELFF
-	TRBV5-6	TRBD1	TRBJ1-6	16	TGTGCCAGCAGCCAAGGGACAGGTTCACTACTTGCACCCCTCCACTTT	CASSQGTGSLLAPLHF
-	TRBV6-6	-	TRBJ2-5	14	TGTGCCAGCAGTTACTCGGACACCCCAGAGACCCAGTACTTC	CASSYSDTPETQYF
-	TRBV12-5	-	TRBJ2-1	13	TGTGCTAGTGGTTTGGCGACTGAAAATGAGCAGTTCTTC	CASGLATENEQFF
-	TRBV27	TRBD1	TRBJ1-5	14	TGTGCCAGCAGTCCGGGAACAGGGGTTCAGCCCCAGCATTTT	CASSPGTGVQPQHF
-	TRBV30	-	TRBJ2-7	13	TGTGCCTGGAGGGCAGGAGGATACTACGAGCAGTACTTC	CAWRAGGYYEQYF
-	TRBV25-1	-	TRBJ2-1	13	TGTGCCAGCAGTCTAGCAGGATACAATGAGCAGTTCTTC	CASSLAGYNEQFF
-	TRBV25-1	TRBD2	TRBJ2-1	17	TGTGCCAGCAGTGAATCCAGGACTAGCGGGAACTACAATGAGCAGTTCTTC	CASSESRTSGNYNEQFF
-	TRBV20-1	-	TRBJ1-2	12	TGCAGTGCTAGTCTCGGTGGGGGCGGCTACACCTTC	CSASLGGGGYTF
-	TRBV27	TRBD1	TRBJ1-1	16	TGTGCCAGCAGTCCTCGACCGGGACAGAGGAACACTGAAGCTTTCTTT	CASSPRPGQRNTEAFF
-	TRBV7-2	-	TRBJ2-1	13	TGTGCCAGCCGTGGTGTGGGTTTCAATGAGCAGTTCTTC	CASRGVGFNEQFF
-	TRBV19	-	TRBJ1-5	15	TGTGCCAGTAGTATGGGCGGGGAAGGCAATCAGCCCCAGCATTTT	CASSMGGEGNQPQHF
-	TRBV19	-	TRBJ1-5	15	TGTGCCAGTAGCAACCCCGGGACGGCCAATCAGCCCCAGCATTTT	CASSNPGTANQPQHF
-	TRBV5-1	TRBD1	TRBJ1-1	13	TGCGCCAGCAGCCGGGGGACAGGGGAATTCGCTTTCTTT	CASSRGTGEFAFF
-	TRBV11-3	-	TRBJ2-1	14	TGTGCCAGCAGCTTAGATACTTCGGACAATGAGCAGTTCTTC	CASSLDTSDNEQFF
-	TRBV23-1	TRBD1	TRBJ1-4	17	TGCGCCAGCAGTCAATTTCGTCAAGGACAGGATCGAGAAAAACTGTTTTTT	CASSQFRQGQDREKLFF
-	TRBV11-2	TRBD2	TRBJ2-1	15	TGTGCCAGCAGCCCTGGACTAGCGGGAGACAATGAGCAGTTCTTC	CASSPGLAGDNEQFF
-	TRBV19	-	TRBJ1-2	14	TGTGCCAGTAGTATAGCGGCAGGGTTTAATGGCTACACCTTC	CASSIAAGFNGYTF
few	TRBV27	-	TRBJ1-4	15	TGTGCCAGCAGATTTTTATCAGCGGGAGATGAAAAACTGTTTTTT	CASRFLSAGDEKLFF
-	TRBV7-8	TRBD1	TRBJ1-3	17	TGTGCCAGCAGCTACCGGGACAGAACCGAGGATGGAAACACCATATATTTT	CASSYRDRTEDGNTIYF
-	TRBV10-3	-	TRBJ2-2	14	TGTGCCATCAGTGACCCTAAGGGTAACGGGGAGCTGTTTTTT	CAISDPKGNGELFF
-	TRBV5-1	-	TRBJ2-1	13	TGCGCCAGCAGCCCGGAGTCCTACAATGAGCAGTTCTTC	CASSPESYNEQFF
-	TRBV6-5	-	TRBJ1-5	15	TGTGCCAGCAATTGGGCTGCAGGGGGCAATCAGCCCCAGCATTTT	CASNWAAGGNQPQHF
-	TRBV9	-	TRBJ1-5	13	TGTGCCAGCAGCGTAGGGGTCGATCAGCCCCAGCATTTT	CASSVGVDQPQHF
-	TRBV5-1	-	TRBJ2-6	13	TGCGCCAGCAGCCTATCTGGGGCCAACGTCCTGACTTTC	CASSLSGANVLTF
once	TRBV25-1	TRBD1	TRBJ2-1	12	TGTGCCAGCAGTGAATGGCCAGGGGGGCAGTTCTTC	CASSEWPGGQFF